This record looks at one T cell receptor (beta chain) sequence and its context. In the original analysis: Amplified reference gene primers provided the basis for estimating nucleated cell counts. Profiled with immunoSEQ multiplex PCR; TCRdb holds only in-frame clones, not every one. The V and J calls and clone size were taken over from that table, and D and trimming were inferred from the DNA. The table lists around 320,000 clones, more than 70% of them singletons, with roughly 6.9% in the top ten. This entry belongs to a study of blood T cell repertoires in COVID-19. The wider study: COVID-19 samples, acute and convalescent, were from the United States, Italy and Spain. PBMCs, B-cell-depleted T cells, or T cells were the source of the cDNA or gDNA that made up the material.

The V gene lost 2 bases and the J gene lost 0 bases, with 5 bases spanning the gap. CDR1 is SEHNR, CDR2 FQNEAQ, per germline (reference sequence). The CDR3 totals 14 residues. This chain links TRBV7-9 with TRBJ1-3; D gene unclear. The specimen sequenced was peripheral blood. The sequence was obtained from a woman aged 25 to 39 who had recovered from COVID-19. This chain's CDR3 is CASSLLSSGNTIYF. CDR3 coding DNA: TGTGCCAGCAGCTTACTCAGCTCTGGAAACACCATATATTTT.